A selection of T cell receptor beta chains follows, all from one sample in a study of CD8 T cells and mutated HIV epitopes. MiXCR, applied by TCRdb to the single-cell sequencing reads, yields one record per CDR3 protein. The sample has about 710 distinct CDR3 sequences; roughly 50% are singletons. Sample: CD8+ T cells sorted from blood by dual tetramer staining, taken during acute HIV infection. Receptor source: a man aged 25-40 years with HIV-1 infection. Both conserved end residues are part of each CDR3. Fields, in order: V gene, J gene, D gene, clone size, CDR3 protein, CDR3 DNA. D genes are given only for firm matches. Clone size appears in some rows only: once, few, many, or a class for an expanded clone.

>TRBV20-1|TRBJ2-7|TRBD1|NA
CSATPTGQAGMSSYEQYF
TGCAGTGCTACCCCCACGGGACAGGCGGGGATGAGCTCCTACGAGCAGTACTTC
>TRBV3-1|TRBJ2-6|NA|NA
CASSLVTGANVLTF
TGTGCCAGCAGCCTCGTGACAGGGGCCAACGTCCTGACTTTC
>TRBV20-1|TRBJ2-7|TRBD2|NA
CSATTSGVTEQYF
TGCAGTGCTACAACTAGCGGGGTTACCGAGCAGTACTTC
>TRBV4-1|TRBJ2-7|NA|few
CASSQVSGTGLTYEQYF
TGCGCCAGCAGCCAAGTATCCGGGACCGGGTTAACCTACGAGCAGTACTTC
>TRBV28|TRBJ2-7|NA|large
CASSLSPGRASSYEQYF
TGTGCCAGCAGTTTATCCCCGGGCAGGGCTAGCTCCTACGAGCAGTACTTC
>TRBV20-1|TRBJ2-7|NA|NA
CSASGHSYEQYF
TGCAGTGCTAGCGGCCATTCCTACGAGCAGTACTTC
>TRBV15|TRBJ2-7|NA|large
CATSSQSGVYEQYF
TGTGCCACCAGCTCCCAGTCAGGGGTCTACGAGCAGTACTTC
>TRBV20-1|TRBJ2-7|TRBD2|NA
CSATPTGSGHTYEQYF
TGCAGTGCTACCCCCACGGGTAGCGGGCATACCTACGAGCAGTACTTC
>TRBV20-1|TRBJ2-7|TRBD1|NA
CSATPTGQATIYEQYF
TGCAGTGCTACCCCCACGGGACAGGCGACCATATACGAGCAGTACTTC
>TRBV20-1|TRBJ2-7|NA|NA
CSGSSPKAVSSCEQYF
TGCAGTGGCTCCAGCCCTAAGGCGGTGAGCTCCTGCGAGCAGTACTTC
>TRBV27|TRBJ2-2|NA|few
CASTGELFF
TGTGCCAGCACCGGGGAGCTGTTTTTT
>TRBV20-1|TRBJ2-7|TRBD2|NA
CSATPGLAGATYEQYF
TGCAGTGCCACCCCGGGACTAGCGGGGGCGACCTACGAGCAGTACTTC
>TRBV27|TRBJ2-7|NA|NA
CASRGIGAQYF
TGTGCCAGCAGGGGAATTGGCGCGCAGTACTTC
>TRBV4-1|TRBJ2-7|TRBD2|NA
CASSQSPGLAGMSSYEQYF
TGCGCCAGCAGCCAATCCCCGGGACTAGCGGGGATGAGCTCCTACGAGCAGTACTTC
>TRBV20-1|TRBJ2-7|TRBD2|many
CSAPGLAAHLYEQYF
TGCAGTGCCCCGGGACTAGCGGCCCATCTCTACGAGCAGTACTTC
>TRBV20-1|TRBJ2-7|TRBD2|NA
CSASPPSGHTYEQYF
TGCAGTGCTAGCCCCCCTAGCGGGCATACCTACGAGCAGTACTTC